This TCR beta chain was documented in a study of shared clonotypes between healthy human individuals (dated by TCRdb to about 2020). At the level of the whole study: The cohort included a few men and two women between 18 and 49 years of age. Leukapheresis yielded between about 0.8 and 9.5 billion PBMCs per donor. The study deeply sequenced blood TCR repertoires of several healthy adults to estimate repertoire size and the extent of clonotype sharing between individuals. Different laboratories and diverse techniques were used to prepare libraries and sequence TCR repertoires, to increase sequencing depth and limit assay-specific biases. Per donor, three plates each were used for CD4 naive and CD4 memory, two for CD8 naive, and one for CD8 memory.

General findings and caveats noted by the study authors: Compared with non-shared clonotypes, the clonotypes found in all four sorted-subset donors had higher generation probabilities. Pairwise subsampling led to the expectation that sequencing depth would affect the degree of clonotype sharing among donors. Sharing across a few donors was observed for about 5% of naive CD4, under 4% of naive CD8, roughly 2.4% of memory CD4, and 0.4% of memory CD8 clonotypes. Only blood was sampled, and tissue TCR repertoires likely differ from those in blood. Even with the large sequencing depth, rarefaction of the sorted-subset datasets indicated that sequencing was incomplete. Estimated clonotype richness was generally larger for naive than for memory subsets. The small number of donors limited the genetic and exposure-history diversity represented.

Inclusive of the bounding cysteine and phenylalanine, the CDR3 is 15 residues long. Only the CDR3 DNA stays, 45 bases, in frame from base 1. V and J are trimmed by 7 bases and 9 bases, and the gene matches miss 14 bases of the junction. CDR1 and CDR2, per the germline V gene, are SQVTM and ANQGSEA. Of note for this clone: What this receptor recognizes is not known. No base quality information exists; no much larger clone differs at one position.

The donors were healthy, HIV-negative adults with no recently reported acute infections or vaccinations. Every donor was a Caucasian adult residing in Nashville, Tennessee, USA. Magnetic negative selection was used to enrich CD4+ T cells, after which naive cells were positively selected on CD45RA and the negative fraction became the memory subset. Blood was obtained by leukapheresis, after which PBMCs were separated by Ficoll-Histopaque density gradient centrifugation and cryopreserved in liquid nitrogen vapor phase. Analytical flow cytometry was used to check the purity and quantity of each magnetically sorted T cell population. Genomic DNA was isolated from each sorted fraction and quantified by UV absorbance on a Nanodrop 2000c. TCR CDR3 regions were amplified from genomic DNA by multiplex PCR using the deep immunoSEQ assay. Genomic DNA extracted from each cell subset was distributed evenly over all wells of several immunoSEQ 96-well plates, and each plate served as one replicate. For sorted subsets, each replicate PCR was loaded with around 200 ng genomic DNA, equivalent to approximately 27,000 T cell genomes. Purified libraries were quantified with a Qubit 3.0 fluorometer, sized on a Bioanalyzer 2100, and re-quantified with the KAPA Library Quantification kit. Every immunoSEQ 96-well plate was sequenced on a dedicated single-read 150-cycle Illumina NextSeq 550 flow cell. The published analysis was carried out like this. Because only junctional sequences without quality scores were contained in the immunoSEQ output, filtering matching that applied to full-length reads could not be performed. To assign V/J genes and CDR3, sequences were annotated against IMGT germline references using PyIR, a Python wrapper for IgBLAST v1.9. Any read was removed if the V/J assignment was weak (E-value above 1e-6), the CDR3 was missing, or the read contained stop codons, out-of-frame junctions, or ambiguous translated residues. A V3J clonotype was defined by an identical inferred V gene, J gene, and CDR3 amino acid sequence. Percentage overlap between repertoires was computed as shared unique clonotypes divided by the size of the smaller repertoire. Richness of each repertoire was evaluated using RTK rarefaction, the Chao1 estimator, and Recon v2.1 estimates of unobserved clonotypes. OLGA was used to compute generation probabilities for all TCRbeta clonotypes that the gDNA method yielded from a handful of donors. The source is immuneACCESS, and TCRdb retained only in-frame sequences with V and J called. Part of the clones is not carried over; for the studies checked, unresolved V genes explain less than half of this, and the remainder is unexplained. V and J calls and clone size are those listed in that table; D and trimming were worked out from the DNA. This sample comprises 2 million or so clones, around 95% of them detected only once. The ten largest clones add up to about 0.13% of the sample.

The origin of this receptor is a man aged 18 to 29 in good health. This chain joins TRBV29-1 to TRBJ2-1, and 11 junctional nucleotides match TRBD2. The material sequenced was naive CD4+ T cells sorted from blood. The cell subset or site label for this specimen denotes: CD45RA+ positively selected. CDR3 protein: CSAGTSGTAGGEQFF. The base sequence is TGCAGCGCCGGGACTAGCGGTACCGCGGGGGGTGAGCAGTTCTTC.